These 8 T cell receptor beta chains share one sample of origin, sequenced in a study of shared clonotypes between healthy human individuals. Sequencing was performed with immunoSEQ multiplex PCR; in TCRdb, only in-frame clones are kept and a portion is missing. The profile covers 1.4 million to 1.5 million clones, with roughly 96% appearing a single time and approximately 1.1% taken by the ten largest. The source material was naive CD4+ T cells sorted from blood. Subset: CD45RA+ positively selected. The receptors come from a man between 25 and 39 years old in good health.

The chain has TRBV6-5 and TRBJ1-3; unclear D gene. Trimming pared 6 bases from V and 2 bases from J, leaving 14 bases between. This CDR3 spans 15 amino acids. Germline values: CDR1 MNHEY, CDR2 SVGAGI. CDR3 amino acids: CASSQDWGPGNTIYF. Here the CDR3 DNA reads TGTGCCAGCAGCCAGGACTGGGGTCCTGGAAACACCATATATTTT.

J is TRBJ1-2 and V is TRBV19, with 9 bases matching TRBD1. CDR3 size: 15 residues. In germline, CDR1 is LNHDA, CDR2 SQIVND (reference sequence). V dropped 0 bases and J dropped 6; count of bases not matched to a gene: 5. As DNA, the CDR3 is TGTGCCAGTAGTATAGATGGACAGGGGACGAATGGCTACACCTTC. As protein: CASSIDGQGTNGYTF.

As for this clone: Different DNA sequences within this sample yield the same CDR3. The chain carries TRBV5-1 and TRBJ2-6; D gene uncertain. This CDR3 is 15 amino acids long. From germline, CDR1 is SGHRS and CDR2 YFSETQ. Between the trimmed V and J ends, which lost 1 base and 1 base, there was a span of 6 bases. The CDR3 protein is CASSLRSSGANVLTF. The DNA of the CDR3 is TGCGCCAGCAGCTTGAGATCTTCTGGGGCCAACGTCCTGACTTTC.

The CDR3 protein is CATSRLVSQVYTQYF. The CDR3 DNA is TGTGCCACCAGCAGATTGGTGTCACAGGTCTATACGCAGTATTTT. This rearrangement joins TRBV15 to TRBJ2-3, with D perhaps TRBD1 (5 bases). Germline-derived CDR1 and CDR2 are LNHNV and YYDKDF (reference sequence). The CDR3 is made up of 15 amino acids. V lost 2 bases, J lost 7 bases, and 16 bases lay in between.

This clone was detected once. The chain uses TRBV18 and TRBJ2-1; D unclear. V lost 2 bases, J lost 8 bases, and 19 bases lay in between. This CDR3 spans 16 amino acids. Germline V gene data show CDR1 as KGHSH and CDR2 as LQKENI. The CDR3 DNA sequence: TGTGCCAGCTCACCAGCTTTTAGTAACCTAATTCATGAGCAGTTCTTC. Translating it yields CASSPAFSNLIHEQFF.

The genes are TRBV27 and TRBJ1-1, with D uncertain. V was shortened by 3 bases and J by 6 bases, with 20 bases between the two germline ends. This CDR3 region has 16 residues. In germline, CDR1 is MNHEY, CDR2 SMNVEV (reference sequence). The CDR3 coding sequence is TGTGCCAGCAGTTTCTCCCAGAACCGAAGGTTGGCTGAAGCTTTCTTT. This encodes CASSFSQNRRLAEAFF.

Worth noting for this clone: Other DNA sequences of this sample code for an identical CDR3. The chain couples TRBV5-5 to TRBJ2-3; the D is unclear. Trimming removed 0 bases at V and 0 bases at J, with 2 bases between. In germline, CDR1 is SGHKS, CDR2 YYEKEE (reference sequence). The CDR3 runs 13 residues. This CDR3 reads CASSLASTDTQYF. DNA of the CDR3: TGTGCCAGCAGCTTGGCTAGCACAGATACGCAGTATTTT.

The CDR3 region is CAIKAGHQETQYF. As DNA, the CDR3 is TGTGCCATCAAGGCGGGACACCAAGAGACCCAGTACTTC. This sequence joins TRBV10-3 and TRBJ2-5, with D perhaps matching TRBD2 (6 bases). Germline CDR1 reads ENHRY; CDR2 reads SYGVKD. V was cut by 7 bases and J by 0 bases, with 9 bases left in between. This CDR3 spans 13 amino acids.